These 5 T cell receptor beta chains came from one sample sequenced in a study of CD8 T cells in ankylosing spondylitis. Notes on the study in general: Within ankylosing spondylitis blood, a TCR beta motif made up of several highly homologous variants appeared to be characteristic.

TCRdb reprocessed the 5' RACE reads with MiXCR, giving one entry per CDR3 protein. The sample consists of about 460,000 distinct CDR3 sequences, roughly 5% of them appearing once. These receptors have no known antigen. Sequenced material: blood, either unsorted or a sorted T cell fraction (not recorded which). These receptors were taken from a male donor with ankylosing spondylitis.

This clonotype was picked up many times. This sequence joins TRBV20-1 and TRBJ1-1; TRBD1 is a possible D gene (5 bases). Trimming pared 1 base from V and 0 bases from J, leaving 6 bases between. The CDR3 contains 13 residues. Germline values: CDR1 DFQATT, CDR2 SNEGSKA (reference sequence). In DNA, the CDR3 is TGCAGTGCTAGAGCGACAGTGAACACTGAAGCTTTCTTT. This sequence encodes CSARATVNTEAFF.

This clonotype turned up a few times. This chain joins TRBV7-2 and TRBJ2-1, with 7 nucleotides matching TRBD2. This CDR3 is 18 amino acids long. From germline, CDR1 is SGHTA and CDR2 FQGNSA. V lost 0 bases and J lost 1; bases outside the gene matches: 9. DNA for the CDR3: TGTGCCAGCAGCTTAGCGCTCGGGCCTAGCGGTTCCTACAATGAGCAGTTCTTC. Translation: CASSLALGPSGSYNEQFF.

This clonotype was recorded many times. The CDR3 reads CATSATSGTGDEQFF. The CDR3 coding sequence is TGTGCCACCAGTGCGACTAGCGGGACTGGGGATGAGCAGTTCTTC. This chain links TRBV24-1 with TRBJ2-1, with TRBD2 identical over 11 bases. This CDR3 has 15 residues. V shed 5 bases, J shed 8 bases, and the junction held 7 bases outside the gene matches. Germline CDR1 and CDR2: KGHDR and SFDVKD.

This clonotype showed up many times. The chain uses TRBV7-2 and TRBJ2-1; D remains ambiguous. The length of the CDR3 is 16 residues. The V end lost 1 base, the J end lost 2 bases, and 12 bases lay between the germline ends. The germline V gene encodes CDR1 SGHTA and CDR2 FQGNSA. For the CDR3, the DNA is TGTGCCAGCAGCTTAGAGGTTCACGAAGCCTACAATGAGCAGTTCTTC. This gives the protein CASSLEVHEAYNEQFF.

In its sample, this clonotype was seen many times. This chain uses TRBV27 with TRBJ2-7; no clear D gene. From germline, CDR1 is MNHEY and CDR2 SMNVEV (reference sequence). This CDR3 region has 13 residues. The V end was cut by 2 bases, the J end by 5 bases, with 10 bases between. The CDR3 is CASSLNNGNEQYF. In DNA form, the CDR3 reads TGTGCCAGCAGTTTAAACAACGGCAACGAGCAGTACTTC.